This T cell receptor (beta chain) stems from a study of blood T cells in healthy people across ages. This CDR3 spans 15 amino acids. CDR1 is ENHRY and CDR2 is SYGVKD in the germline V gene. J gave up 2 bases and V 2 bases, and 4 bases lay outside the gene matches. A sample-barcoded 5' primer and a J-beta primer mix were used in a second PCR of roughly 7 to 12 cycles. MiXCR, applied by TCRdb to the 5' RACE reads, yields one record per CDR3 protein. The sample lists roughly 1.6 million distinct CDR3 sequences, about 31% occurring once. The clonotype originates from a woman younger than 45 in good health. The chain joins TRBV10-3 to TRBJ2-3, with 7 nucleotides matching TRBD1. The specimen sequenced was blood. In DNA form, the CDR3 reads TGTGCCATCAGTGAGGGGACAGCGAACACAGATACGCAGTATTTT. It encodes CAISEGTANTDTQYF.